This entry concerns a single T cell receptor beta chain. The sample belongs to a study of shared clonotypes between healthy human individuals. Libraries were prepared by immunoSEQ multiplex PCR; TCRdb keeps only in-frame clonotypes and omits some of them. Of about 2,500,000 clones listed, 85% to 95% are singletons. CDR3 size: 13 residues. The V gene's germline CDR1 is WNHNN and CDR2 SYGVQD (reference sequence). The germline V and J ends were trimmed by 4 bases and 3 bases, with 6 bases remaining between them. The sequence came from a man younger than 30 in good health. Specimen: naive CD4+ T cells sorted from blood. As to subset: CD45RA+ positively selected. The chain has TRBV10-1 and TRBJ2-2, with D maybe TRBD1 (5 bases). The CDR3 bases are TGCGCCAGCAGTGGACAGTACACCGGGGAGCTGTTTTTT. It is translated as CASSGQYTGELFF.